This entry is about one T cell receptor (beta chain). This entry is derived from a study of PD-1 blockade in classical Hodgkin lymphoma. Clones were read by immunoSEQ multiplex PCR, and TCRdb kept only the in-frame ones, dropping some. The sample contains around 18,000 clones, 65% to 80% of which appear only once. CDR3 length equals 15 residues. Germline V gives CDR1 LNHDA, CDR2 SQIVND (reference sequence). Trimming at V came to 9 bases and at J to 5 bases, leaving 8 bases not matched to a gene. Time point: cycle 4 day 1 (C4D1), after five to seven weeks of nivolumab. All the patients suffered relapse after autologous stem cell transplantation, and brentuximab vedotin exposure differed. With magnetic negative selection, CD4+ T cells were purified from PBMCs that had been thawed.

This TCR was sampled from a human donor with classical Hodgkin lymphoma. The sample here was CD4+ T cells from blood, taken before the fourth cycle of nivolumab. The chain carries TRBV19 and TRBJ2-1; TRBD2 aligns across 12 bases. In DNA, the CDR3 is TGTGCCAGCAAACAAACTAGCGGGAGGCACAATGAGCAGTTCTTC. Its protein is CASKQTSGRHNEQFF.